This entry lists 31 T cell receptor beta chains sequenced from one sample in a study of blood T cell repertoires in COVID-19. The data were produced by immunoSEQ multiplex PCR, yet TCRdb's version contains in-frame clones alone and is incomplete. The sample yields 250,000 or so clones, over 70% seen once. Material for sequencing was peripheral blood. Receptor source: a woman in her thirties or forties who had recovered from COVID-19.

The V gene is TRBV23-1, the J gene TRBJ2-7, with a tentative D call TRBD2 (5 bases). TRBV23-1 is labeled an ORF, and its function is uncertain. This CDR3 has 14 amino acids. V shed 1 base and J shed 2 bases, with 9 bases lying between them. The CDR3 sequence: CASSQYEGAYEQYF. For the CDR3, the DNA is TGCGCCAGCAGTCAATACGAGGGAGCCTACGAGCAGTACTTC.

The rearrangement uses TRBV5-1 and TRBJ1-3; TRBD1 matches at 7 bases. V shed 4 bases, J shed 2 bases, and the junction held 3 bases outside the gene matches. Germline V CDR1 and CDR2: SGHRS, YFSETQ. This CDR3 contains 14 residues. DNA of the CDR3: TGCGCCAGCAGCGAGACAGGGACTGGAAACACCATATATTTT. Its protein is CASSETGTGNTIYF.

V and J are TRBV5-1 and TRBJ2-5; perhaps TRBD2 as D (6 bases). The germline V gene encodes CDR1 SGHRS and CDR2 YFSETQ. The CDR3 totals 13 residues. V lost 4 bases, J lost 2 bases, and 9 bases lay in between. The CDR3 DNA is TGCGCCAGCAGCCGGGACTGGCAAGAGACCCAGTACTTC. This encodes CASSRDWQETQYF.

The chain employs TRBV27 and TRBJ1-2; D is possibly TRBD1 (5 bases). The germline V and J ends were trimmed by 2 bases and 6 bases, with 7 bases remaining between them. The CDR3 is 12 residues long. Germline V lookup: CDR1 MNHEY, CDR2 SMNVEV (reference sequence). The DNA for the CDR3 is TGTGCCAGCAGTTTACCGGGGGATGGCTACACCTTC. This sequence encodes CASSLPGDGYTF.

This chain uses TRBV11-2 with TRBJ1-2, with TRBD1 matching 8 bases. The CDR3 length is 12 residues. J gave up 7 bases and V 4 bases, and 2 bases lay outside the gene matches. Germline loops: CDR1 SGHAT, CDR2 FQNNGV. The CDR3: CASSWDRLGYTF. The CDR3 bases are TGTGCCAGCAGCTGGGACAGGCTTGGCTACACCTTC.

A few counts support this clone. The sample has other DNA sequences that encode this CDR3 too. The V call is TRBV9, the J call TRBJ2-1; tentatively, D is TRBD2 (6 bases). The CDR3 is made up of 11 amino acids. The germline gives CDR1 SGDLS, CDR2 YYNGEE. Trimming removed 0 bases from V and 13 bases from J, with 8 bases in between. The CDR3 DNA is TGTGCCAGCAGCGTAGGGGGGGAACAGTTCTTC. As protein: CASSVGGEQFF.

The chain combines TRBV5-1 with TRBJ2-3, with D perhaps TRBD2 (7 bases). CDR1 is SGHRS and CDR2 is YFSETQ in the germline V gene. Trimming cost V 9 bases and J 2 bases, with 19 bases left between them. The CDR3 totals 15 residues. This CDR3 reads CATRAGAQITDTQYF. The CDR3 DNA follows: TGCGCCACTCGGGCGGGGGCCCAAATCACAGATACGCAGTATTTT.

The chain has TRBV3-1 (or the pseudogene TRBV3-2) and TRBJ1-6; 9 positions agree with TRBD1. Germline CDR1 is LGHDT and CDR2 is YNNKEL (reference sequence). Trimming at V came to 1 base and at J to 10 bases, leaving 2 bases not matched to a gene. The CDR3 contains 14 residues. This CDR3 is CASSQGTGESPLHF. Written as DNA, the CDR3 is TGTGCCAGCAGCCAAGGGACAGGGGAGTCACCCCTCCACTTT.

The rearrangement uses TRBV2 and TRBJ1-6; 7 bases line up with TRBD1. J gave up 7 bases and V 10 bases, and 4 bases lay outside the gene matches. The CDR3 spans 12 residues. Germline V lookup: CDR1 SNHLY, CDR2 FYNNEI. The CDR3 loop reads CATGTENSPLHF. In DNA form, the CDR3 reads TGTGCCACCGGGACAGAAAATTCACCCCTCCACTTT. Looking up the rest from reference TRBV2 and TRBJ1-6 gives the full variable domain: EPEVTQTPSHQVTQMGQEVILRCVPISNHLYFYWYRQILGQKVEFLVSFYNNEISEKSEIFDDQFSVERPDGSNFTLKIRSTKLEDSAMYFCATGTENSPLHFGNGTRLTVT.

The gene calls are TRBV10-1 and TRBJ1-2; 9 bases fit TRBD1. The junction had 7 bases not matched to a gene; V was cut back by 5 bases and J by 12 bases. Germline V gene sequence: CDR1 WNHNN, CDR2 SYGVQD (reference sequence). The CDR3 is 12 residues long. Here the CDR3 DNA reads TGCGCCAGCAGTCCCGGGACAGGGTTCCACACCTTC. Translating gives CASSPGTGFHTF.

The J gene is TRBJ2-1, the V gene TRBV7-9, with TRBD1 identical over 7 bases. Germline V gives CDR1 SEHNR, CDR2 FQNEAQ (reference sequence). V trimming: 1 base; J trimming: 10 bases; junction bases outside the gene matches: 4. The CDR3 consists of 13 residues. The CDR3 region has the DNA TGTGCCAGCAGCTTAGGGGACAGTCCGGAGCAGTTCTTC. Translated: CASSLGDSPEQFF.

The chain is built from TRBV19 and TRBJ1-2, with 7 bases lining up with TRBD1. V dropped 7 bases and J dropped 3; count of bases not matched to a gene: 5. The CDR3 is made up of 13 amino acids. The V gene's germline CDR1 is LNHDA and CDR2 SQIVND (reference sequence). CDR3 in DNA: TGTGCCAGTAACCCCGACAGGGACTATGGCTACACCTTC. Encoded protein: CASNPDRDYGYTF.

This chain connects TRBV7-9 to TRBJ2-1; TRBD1 agrees at 10 bases. Germline V gene lookup returns CDR1 SEHNR and CDR2 FQNEAQ (reference sequence). Trimming at V came to 1 base and at J to 7 bases, leaving 10 bases not matched to a gene. CDR3 length: 17 residues. CDR3 amino acids: CASSLGTGTGVVNEQFF. The DNA for the CDR3 is TGTGCCAGCAGCTTAGGTACCGGGACAGGGGTGGTTAATGAGCAGTTCTTC.

This clone showed up just once. J is TRBJ2-1 and V is TRBV12-3 or TRBV12-4; D gene unclear. Trimming pared 3 bases from V and 6 bases from J, leaving 6 bases between. The CDR3 covers 12 residues. DNA of the CDR3: TGTGCCAGCAGTTTTTTGGCCAATGAGCAGTTCTTC. As protein: CASSFLANEQFF.

This clone was picked up a small number of times. This rearrangement joins TRBV7-3 to TRBJ2-7; 8 bases align to TRBD2. The germline gives CDR1 SGHTA, CDR2 FQGTGA. The J segment lost 5 bases and the V segment lost 0 bases, leaving 0 bases of the junction unmatched. This CDR3 is built from 13 residues. CDR3 nucleotide sequence: TGTGCCAGCAGCTTAACGCGGGGGGACGAGCAGTACTTC. Protein sequence: CASSLTRGDEQYF.

The rearrangement joins TRBV7-2 to TRBJ1-4, with TRBD1 matching 8 bases. Looked up from germline, CDR1 is SGHTA and CDR2 is FQGNSA. There are 14 residues in the CDR3. The V gene end was trimmed by 4 bases and the J gene end by 7 bases; junction bases not matched to a gene: 5. The CDR3 here is CASSSGGAGEKLFF. For the CDR3, the DNA is TGTGCCAGCAGCTCAGGGGGCGCAGGTGAAAAACTGTTTTTT.

The rearrangement uses TRBV27 and TRBJ2-1; the D gene is possibly TRBD1 (5 bases). The germline V and J ends were trimmed by 4 bases and 0 bases, with 13 bases remaining between them. CDR1 and CDR2 from the germline V gene are MNHEY and SMNVEV (reference sequence). This CDR3 spans 16 amino acids. The CDR3 protein is CASSYTGSLSYNEQFF. Here the CDR3 DNA reads TGTGCCAGCAGTTACACAGGTTCTCTCTCCTACAATGAGCAGTTCTTC.

The chain combines TRBV9 with TRBJ1-5; D is unclear. V lost 4 bases, J lost 0 bases, and 14 bases lay in between. This CDR3 is built from 16 residues. Germline loops: CDR1 SGDLS, CDR2 YYNGEE. CDR3 in amino acids: CASSPLVAFSNQPQHF. CDR3 nucleotides: TGTGCCAGCAGCCCCCTGGTGGCCTTTAGCAATCAGCCCCAGCATTTT.

The V and J genes are TRBV19 and TRBJ2-2; 8 positions agree with TRBD2. CDR3 length equals 16 residues. Germline V lookup: CDR1 LNHDA, CDR2 SQIVND (reference sequence). Germline trimming cut 3 bases from V and 7 bases from J; bases unmatched to any gene: 10. The CDR3 region is CASSIGTGLANGELFF. CDR3 nucleotide sequence: TGTGCCAGTAGTATCGGGACCGGACTAGCTAACGGGGAGCTGTTTTTT.

The J gene is TRBJ1-1, the V gene TRBV7-2; 10 bases are a match to TRBD1. With V trimmed by 5 bases and J by 5 bases, 8 bases remained unmatched. Germline CDR1 and CDR2: SGHTA and FQGNSA. The CDR3 contains 15 residues. In nucleotides, the CDR3 is TGTGCCAGCAGCCCAGGGGGACAGGGGAGGACTGAAGCTTTCTTT. Translating gives CASSPGGQGRTEAFF.

The CDR3 sequence is CASSEVQGVKLFF. For the CDR3, the DNA is TGTGCCAGCAGTGAAGTACAGGGAGTGAAACTGTTTTTT. The V call is TRBV2, the J call TRBJ1-4; a possible D gene is TRBD1 (6 bases). CDR3 length: 13 amino acids. Germline assignment: CDR1 SNHLY and CDR2 FYNNEI. Trimming pared 1 base from V and 11 bases from J, leaving 11 bases between.

This clone was observed a single time. This sequence joins TRBV25-1 and TRBJ1-1; TRBD1 might be the D (5 bases). CDR3 length: 12 residues. Trimming removed 2 bases at V and 4 bases at J, with 5 bases between. Germline loops: CDR1 MGHDK, CDR2 SYGVNS. Here the CDR3 reads CASSERGTEAFF. The CDR3 DNA sequence: TGTGCCAGCAGTGAAAGGGGCACTGAAGCTTTCTTT.

This chain connects TRBV5-6 to TRBJ2-2; D might be TRBD2 (6 bases). CDR1 is SGHDT and CDR2 is YYEEEE in the germline V gene. Trimming left V 4 bases short and J 2 bases short, with 9 bases between. The CDR3 extends over 14 amino acids. For the CDR3, the DNA is TGTGCCAGCAGCGGGACTCCCAACACCGGGGAGCTGTTTTTT. Amino acid sequence: CASSGTPNTGELFF.

Notes on this clone: At the DNA level, this CDR3 is encoded by other sequences in the same sample as well. V and J are TRBV9 and TRBJ2-1, with 7 bases that match TRBD2. Germline-derived CDR1 and CDR2 are SGDLS and YYNGEE. J lost 0 bases, V lost 2 bases, and 2 bases had no gene match. CDR3 length: 15 amino acids. Written as DNA, the CDR3 is TGTGCCAGCAGCGTTTCGGGGGGCTCCTACAATGAGCAGTTCTTC. Its protein is CASSVSGGSYNEQFF.

The count of this clone is one. This chain connects TRBV18 to TRBJ1-1, with D perhaps TRBD1 (6 bases). Germline V CDR1 and CDR2: KGHSH, LQKENI. The CDR3 has 14 residues. V was cut by 3 bases and J by 5 bases, with 13 bases left in between. The CDR3, as DNA: TGTGCCAGCTCACCCCTATCAGGGGAGACTGAAGCTTTCTTT. As protein: CASSPLSGETEAFF.

V and J are TRBV10-1 and TRBJ2-1; 14 bases agree with TRBD2. This CDR3 region has 17 residues. After removal of 2 bases from V and 4 bases from J, the junction contained 4 bases not matched to a gene. In germline, CDR1 is WNHNN, CDR2 SYGVQD (reference sequence). CDR3 region: CASSEGRTSGGYNEQFF. CDR3 bases: TGCGCCAGCAGTGAGGGGAGGACTAGCGGGGGGTACAATGAGCAGTTCTTC.

The chain combines TRBV5-4 with TRBJ2-1; D gene uncertain. Per germline, CDR1 SGHNT and CDR2 YYREEE (reference sequence). The ends were cut back, 0 bases at V and 7 bases at J, with 5 bases in the middle. The length of the CDR3 is 12 residues. The CDR3 loop is CASSLAGNEQFF. The DNA of the CDR3 is TGTGCCAGCAGCTTGGCCGGGAATGAGCAGTTCTTC.

The V and J genes are TRBV12-5 and TRBJ1-4; D perhaps matches TRBD1 (5 bases). V gave up 6 bases and J gave up 8 bases, with 22 bases separating them. Germline V gives CDR1 LGHNT, CDR2 FRNRAP. The CDR3 has 16 residues. In nucleotides, the CDR3 is TGTGCTAGTGGGAGCCTCCCAGGGTGGGACTTGGAAAAACTGTTTTTT. As protein: CASGSLPGWDLEKLFF.

This clone was seen more than once but under ten times. The chain recombines TRBV21-1 with TRBJ1-1; whether TRBD1, the table's D call, matches the DNA was not checked. TRBV21-1 is a recognized pseudogene. CDR3 length equals 14 residues. The CDR3 sequence: CASSTGHVLTEAFF. CDR3 coding DNA: TGTGCCAGCAGCACCGGACACGTGCTCACTGAAGCTTTCTTT.

The genes are TRBV7-9 and TRBJ1-5; the D gene is possibly TRBD1 (6 bases). Trimming removed 5 bases from V and 1 base from J, with 12 bases in between. The CDR3 spans 15 residues. Germline values: CDR1 SEHNR, CDR2 FQNEAQ (reference sequence). Written as DNA, the CDR3 is TGTGCCAGCAGCCCACAGGGATGGAGCAATCAGCCCCAGCATTTT. It encodes CASSPQGWSNQPQHF.

The chain carries TRBV7-8 and TRBJ2-1; 9 bases are a match to TRBD2. The CDR3 is 15 residues long. Germline trimming cut 2 bases from V and 9 bases from J; bases unmatched to any gene: 8. CDR1 is SGHVS and CDR2 is FQNEAQ in the germline V gene. CDR3 protein: CASSLIGRGGSEQFF. The CDR3 DNA follows: TGTGCCAGCAGCTTAATCGGGCGGGGGGGCAGTGAGCAGTTCTTC.